The 27 T cell receptor beta chains given below trace back to one sample, sequenced in a study of T cells in Graves' hyperthyroidism and ophthalmopathy. TCR beta CDR3 regions were amplified from RNA. The TCR CDR3 first-round RT-PCR relied on the HTBI primer set. A single record per CDR3 protein comes from TCRdb applying MiXCR to the multiplex PCR reads. The sample lists a few hundred thousand distinct CDR3 sequences, around 42% occurring once. The specimen was peripheral blood or thyroid tissue (not recorded which). These receptors were obtained from a woman younger than 30 with Graves' hyperthyroidism.

The chain joins TRBV2 to TRBJ1-4; 7 nucleotides match TRBD1. The V gene's germline CDR1 is SNHLY and CDR2 FYNNEI. Trimming cost V 6 bases and J 0 bases; bases outside gene matches: 10. CDR3 length: 17 amino acids. The CDR3 sequence: CASRPPRDSPTNEKLFF. The CDR3 DNA reads as TGTGCCAGCAGGCCCCCCCGGGACAGTCCAACTAATGAAAAACTGTTTTTT.

This clonotype has ten or more counts. V and J are TRBV7-9 and TRBJ2-5, with 8 bases aligning to TRBD1. V lost 5 bases and J lost 4; bases outside the gene matches: 6. CDR1 SEHNR and CDR2 FQNEAQ come from the germline V gene (reference sequence). This CDR3 is built from 14 residues. CDR3 coding DNA: TGTGCCAGCAGCCCCCGGACAGGGAGAGAGACCCAGTACTTC. Protein product: CASSPRTGRETQYF.

The genes are TRBV19 and TRBJ1-1, with TRBD1 matching 10 bases. Looked up from germline, CDR1 is LNHDA and CDR2 is SQIVND (reference sequence). The CDR3 is 12 residues long. V was pared by 6 bases and J by 10 bases, with 5 bases of the junction left unmatched. As DNA, the CDR3 is TGTGCCAGTAGCCCGGGGGACAGGGGAGCTTTCTTT. It translates to CASSPGDRGAFF. Combining the CDR3 with reference TRBV19 and TRBJ1-1 gives the whole variable domain DGGITQSPKYLFRKEGQNVTLSCEQNLNHDAMYWYRQDPGQGLRLIYYSQIVNDFQKGDIAEGYSVSREKKESFPLTVTSAQKNPTAFYLCASSPGDRGAFFGQGTRLTVV.

Concerning this clonotype: A much larger clonotype is one base distant, so this may be a read error. The chain is built from TRBV11-2 and TRBJ2-2, with D perhaps matching TRBD2 (5 bases). This CDR3 comprises 13 residues. Germline assignment: CDR1 SGHAT and CDR2 FQNNGV. The CDR3 bases are TGTGCCAGCGGGTCCAGAACCACCGGGGAGCTGCTTTTT. Translation gives CASGSRTTGELLF.

V gene TRBV20-1 combines with J gene TRBJ2-7; 10 nucleotides match TRBD2. The germline CDR1 and CDR2 sequences are DFQATT and SNEGSKA (reference sequence). The CDR3 has 15 amino acids. V gave up 1 base and J gave up 5 bases; unmatched junction bases: 8. In DNA, the CDR3 is TGCAGTGCTAGAGGCGAAACTAGCGGGAAAGACGAGCAGTACTTC. Protein sequence: CSARGETSGKDEQYF.

Comments on this clonotype: The junction does not match germline at one end; this may be a read error. J is TRBJ1-5 and V is TRBV7-8; D possibly corresponds to TRBD1 (6 bases). The CDR3 is 10 amino acids. From germline, CDR1 is SGHVS and CDR2 FQNEAQ. DNA of the CDR3: TGTGCCAGCAGCTTAGGGAACAGGGTATTT. It codes for CASSLGNRVF.

About this clonotype itself: A read error may account for a junction end that differs from germline. The chain recombines TRBV11-2 with TRBJ2-2, with 7 bases fitting TRBD2. CDR3 length equals 16 residues. CDR1 is SGHAT and CDR2 is FQNNGV in the germline V gene. As DNA, the CDR3 is TGTGCCAGCAGCCGAAGGGATCGGGGGGTTCGAGGTGAGCAGTTTTTT. It specifies CASSRRDRGVRGEQFF.

This clonotype was detected ten times or more. The chain is built from TRBV2 and TRBJ2-5; D gene unclear. The CDR3 sequence is 11 residues long. Germline CDR1 SNHLY, CDR2 FYNNEI. V gave up 5 bases and J gave up 4 bases, with 5 bases separating them. This CDR3 reads CASSKGETQYF. CDR3 nucleotides: TGTGCCAGCAGTAAAGGAGAGACCCAGTACTTC.

This clonotype was seen repeatedly, ten times or more. CDR3 sequence reads: CASSLATRGATNEKLFF. The CDR3 coding sequence is TGTGCCAGCAGCTTAGCGACCAGGGGCGCGACTAATGAAAAACTGTTTTTT. The chain is built from TRBV7-6 and TRBJ1-4; perhaps TRBD1 as D (6 bases). CDR3 length equals 17 residues. Trimming pared 0 bases from V and 2 bases from J, leaving 13 bases between. Germline V gene lookup returns CDR1 SGHVS and CDR2 FNYEAQ.

The sample holds a few counts of this clonotype. This chain connects TRBV18 to TRBJ1-1; D remains unclear. Germline CDR1 and CDR2: KGHSH and LQKENI. The CDR3 has 14 amino acids. The V gene lost 2 bases and the J gene lost 3 bases, with 10 bases spanning the gap. The CDR3 protein is CASSPSVGDTEAFF. In nucleotides, the CDR3 is TGTGCCAGCTCACCAAGTGTTGGGGACACTGAAGCTTTCTTT.

Comment on this clonotype: A clone one base away is much larger, so this may be a read error. This chain connects TRBV19 to TRBJ1-1, with D unclear. The ends were cut back, 2 bases at V and 8 bases at J, with 15 bases in the middle. This CDR3 has 14 amino acids. Germline V gene sequence: CDR1 LNHDA, CDR2 SQIVND (reference sequence). The CDR3 DNA reads TGTGCCAGTAGTATACGGTTAATAGAATCCGAAGCTTTCTTT. This encodes CASSIRLIESEAFF. The full variable domain, rest sourced from reference TRBV19 and TRBJ1-1, is DGGITQSPKYLFRKEGQNVTLSCEQNLNHDAMYWYRQDPGQGLRLIYYSQIVNDFQKGDIAEGYSVSREKKESFPLTVTSAQKNPTAFYLCASSIRLIESEAFFGQGTRLTVV.

This clonotype occurred many times. V gene TRBV12-3 or TRBV12-4 combines with J gene TRBJ2-5; D is ambiguous. The V end was cut by 5 bases, the J end by 2 bases, with 12 bases between. The CDR3 has 14 amino acids. The DNA for the CDR3 is TGTGCCAGCAGTACATCAGAGAAACAAGAGACCCAGTACTTC. It specifies CASSTSEKQETQYF.

This clonotype was detected many times. The J gene is TRBJ2-2, the V gene TRBV10-3; D is ambiguous. CDR1 is ENHRY and CDR2 is SYGVKD in the germline V gene. V lost 4 bases and J lost 7, with 16 bases in between. The CDR3 totals 15 residues. CDR3 in DNA: TGTGCCATCAGTGCCTACCCGAAAGGGTTCGGGGAGCTGTTTTTT. Translating gives CAISAYPKGFGELFF.

This sequence joins TRBV20-1 and TRBJ1-2; 7 nucleotides agree with TRBD1. The CDR3 length is 11 residues. Per the germline V gene, CDR1 is DFQATT and CDR2 is SNEGSKA (reference sequence). CDR3 region: CSGTEGYGYTF. CDR3 coding DNA: TGCAGCGGGACAGAGGGCTATGGCTACACCTTC.

This clonotype was detected only a few times. The chain uses TRBV27 and TRBJ2-7; tentatively, D is TRBD1 (6 bases). Per germline, CDR1 MNHEY and CDR2 SMNVEV (reference sequence). The V gene lost 8 bases and the J gene lost 2 bases, with 13 bases spanning the gap. The CDR3 totals 13 residues. The CDR3 region is CASGRTETYEQYF. The CDR3 DNA is TGTGCCAGCGGTAGGACAGAAACCTACGAGCAGTACTTC.

Many counts were recorded for this clonotype. The rearrangement joins TRBV18 to TRBJ1-1; 7 positions agree with TRBD1. CDR1 and CDR2 from the germline V gene are KGHSH and LQKENI. This CDR3 region has 13 residues. V lost 8 bases, J lost 4 bases, and 7 bases stayed unmatched. The CDR3 DNA reads as TGTGCCAGCAGTCCCCCAGGGGGCACTGAAGCTTTCTTT. Protein sequence: CASSPPGGTEAFF.

This clonotype was seen ten or more times. The chain employs TRBV2 and TRBJ1-1; D unclear. V gave up 6 bases and J gave up 1 base, with 6 bases separating them. The CDR3 has 12 residues. Germline loops: CDR1 SNHLY, CDR2 FYNNEI. The CDR3 DNA reads as TGTGCCAGCAGCGCTGGGAACACTGAAGCTTTCTTT. It is translated as CASSAGNTEAFF.

The V call is TRBV10-3, the J call TRBJ1-2, with 10 bases lining up with TRBD1. Germline V lookup: CDR1 ENHRY, CDR2 SYGVKD. The V segment lost 11 bases and the J segment 6 bases; nucleotides outside the gene matches: 9. The CDR3 loop spans 13 amino acids. CDR3 residues: CASTGTGVHGYTF. The CDR3 DNA is TGTGCCTCAACCGGGACAGGGGTACATGGCTACACCTTC.

In the case of this clonotype: This could be a read error, since a much larger clone is one nucleotide away. The genes are TRBV12-3 or TRBV12-4 and TRBJ2-7; D remains unclear. V lost 4 bases and J 0 bases, leaving 10 bases between the germline ends. The CDR3 runs to 14 residues. This CDR3 reads CASSWAGPSYEQYF. The CDR3 nucleotides are TGTGCCAGCAGTTGGGCTGGACCCTCCTACGAGCAGTACTTC.

On this clonotype: The junction differs from germline at one of its ends, possibly a read error. The rearrangement links TRBV12-3 or TRBV12-4 to TRBJ2-1, with 7 positions matching TRBD2. The CDR3 runs 16 residues. The CDR3 spells CASSLTVLAVRNEQSF. CDR3 nucleotide sequence: TGTGCCAGCAGCCTCACGGTCCTAGCGGTACGCAATGAGCAGTCCTTC.

This chain uses TRBV2 with TRBJ2-1; D is unresolved. The germline V gene has CDR1 SNHLY and CDR2 FYNNEI. Trimming shortened V by 2 bases and J by 6 bases, and 5 bases separated the two germline ends. This CDR3 has 12 amino acids. The CDR3 DNA is TGTGCCAGCAGTGAACAATGCAATGAGCAGTTCTTC. Its translation: CASSEQCNEQFF.

This clonotype was counted many times. The chain employs TRBV19 and TRBJ1-2; D unclear. Trimming took off 2 bases at V and 0 bases at J, with 4 bases between the two ends. Germline assignment: CDR1 LNHDA and CDR2 SQIVND (reference sequence). The CDR3 is 13 residues long. CDR3 sequence reads: CASSISTNYGYTF. CDR3 DNA: TGTGCCAGTAGTATAAGTACTAACTATGGCTACACCTTC.

In this sample, this clonotype turned up many times. The V gene is TRBV29-1, the J gene TRBJ2-5; 14 positions match TRBD2. CDR1 SQVTM and CDR2 ANQGSEA come from the germline V gene. The CDR3 is 13 amino acids. The junction had 2 bases not matched to a gene; V was cut back by 6 bases and J by 5 bases. In nucleotides, the CDR3 is TGCAGCGTGGGACTAGCGGGAGTCGAGACCCAGTACTTC. It translates to CSVGLAGVETQYF.

The chain uses TRBV5-8 and TRBJ2-7, with TRBD1 matching over 12 bases. The CDR3 length is 16 residues. V was clipped by 4 bases and J by 1 base; unmatched bases: 6. Germline V gene sequence: CDR1 SGHTS, CDR2 YDEGEE. The CDR3, as DNA: TGTGCCAGCAGCCCGGGACAGGGGGCCGCTTCCTACGAGCAGTACTTC. Amino acids: CASSPGQGAASYEQYF.

The chain combines TRBV7-8 with TRBJ1-2; unclear D gene. Germline V gives CDR1 SGHVS, CDR2 FQNEAQ. V lost 9 bases to trimming and J lost 8 bases, with 19 bases between them. The CDR3 covers 13 residues. Here the CDR3 reads CASKSRNEQGYTF. The CDR3 bases are TGTGCCAGTAAGAGCCGGAATGAGCAGGGCTACACCTTC.

The chain has TRBV7-2 and TRBJ1-2, with TRBD1 as a possible D gene (5 bases). The CDR3 covers 15 residues. The germline V gene has CDR1 SGHTA and CDR2 FQGNSA. Deletions cut 6 bases from V and 3 bases from J, with 17 bases between. The CDR3 nucleotides are TGTGCCAGCAGTTCCGCCGGGACCGTTGACTATGGCTACACCTTC. It specifies CASSSAGTVDYGYTF.

The rearrangement joins TRBV7-2 to TRBJ2-7, with D possibly matching TRBD2 (6 bases). The length of the CDR3 is 15 residues. Per germline, CDR1 SGHTA and CDR2 FQGNSA. Trimming shortened V by 6 bases and J by 7 bases, and 22 bases separated the two germline ends. The chain's CDR3 is CASSSPGGNTGEQYF. The DNA for the CDR3 is TGTGCCAGCAGTTCTCCCGGCGGGAACACCGGGGAGCAGTACTTC.